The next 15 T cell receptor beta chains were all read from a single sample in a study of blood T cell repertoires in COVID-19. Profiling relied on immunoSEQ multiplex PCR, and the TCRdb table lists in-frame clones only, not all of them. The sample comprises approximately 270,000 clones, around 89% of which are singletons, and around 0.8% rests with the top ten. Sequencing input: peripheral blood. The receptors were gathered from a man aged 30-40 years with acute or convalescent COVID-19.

The CDR3 loop reads CASSSLVQSLHF. CDR3 nucleotide sequence: TGTGCCAGCAGCTCGTTGGTACAGTCCCTCCACTTT. The gene calls are TRBV7-9 and TRBJ1-6; D is undetermined. Per the germline V gene, CDR1 is SEHNR and CDR2 is FQNEAQ (reference sequence). This CDR3 is 12 amino acids long. Deletions cut 4 bases from V and 14 bases from J, with 12 bases between.

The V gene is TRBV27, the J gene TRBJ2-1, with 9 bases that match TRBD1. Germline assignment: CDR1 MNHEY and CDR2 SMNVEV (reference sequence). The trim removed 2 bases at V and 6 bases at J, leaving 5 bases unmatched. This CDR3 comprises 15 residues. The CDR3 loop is CASSLRGQGGNEQFF. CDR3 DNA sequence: TGTGCCAGCAGTTTACGGGGACAGGGAGGCAATGAGCAGTTCTTC.

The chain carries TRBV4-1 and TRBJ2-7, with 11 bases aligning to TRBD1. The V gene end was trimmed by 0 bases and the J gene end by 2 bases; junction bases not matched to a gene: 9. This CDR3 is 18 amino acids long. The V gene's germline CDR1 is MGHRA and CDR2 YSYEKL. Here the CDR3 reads CASSQEDRTGGFPYEQYF. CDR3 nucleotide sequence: TGCGCCAGCAGCCAAGAAGATAGGACAGGGGGCTTTCCCTACGAGCAGTACTTC.

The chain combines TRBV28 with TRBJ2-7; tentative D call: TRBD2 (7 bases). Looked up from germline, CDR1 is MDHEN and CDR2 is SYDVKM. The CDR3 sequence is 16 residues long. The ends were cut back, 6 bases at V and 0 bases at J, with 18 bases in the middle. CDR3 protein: CASSLGGAKSSYEQYF. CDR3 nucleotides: TGTGCCAGCAGCCTGGGGGGGGCTAAGAGCTCCTACGAGCAGTACTTC.

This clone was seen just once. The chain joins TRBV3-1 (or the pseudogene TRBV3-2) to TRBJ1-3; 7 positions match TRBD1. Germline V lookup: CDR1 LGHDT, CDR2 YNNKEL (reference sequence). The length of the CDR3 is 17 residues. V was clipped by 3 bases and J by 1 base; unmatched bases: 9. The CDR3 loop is CASSQSTTGRSGNTIYF. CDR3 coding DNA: TGTGCCAGCAGCCAGTCGACGACAGGGAGGTCTGGAAACACCATATATTTT.

In DNA, the CDR3 is TGCAGCACTTGGACAGGGGGACATGGCTACACCTTC. Encoded protein: CSTWTGGHGYTF. V is TRBV29-1 and J is TRBJ1-2, with 10 bases fitting TRBD1. The trim removed 8 bases at V and 6 bases at J, leaving 6 bases unmatched. This CDR3 contains 12 residues. Germline CDR1 SQVTM, CDR2 ANQGSEA.

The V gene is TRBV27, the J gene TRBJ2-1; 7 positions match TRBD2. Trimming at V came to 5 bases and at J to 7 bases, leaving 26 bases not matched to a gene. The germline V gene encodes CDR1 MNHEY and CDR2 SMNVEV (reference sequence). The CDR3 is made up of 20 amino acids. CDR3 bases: TGTGCCAGCAGTCCTCGCGGCGCAGTATTCTGGGGAGGGCTTAATAATGAGCAGTTCTTC. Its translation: CASSPRGAVFWGGLNNEQFF.

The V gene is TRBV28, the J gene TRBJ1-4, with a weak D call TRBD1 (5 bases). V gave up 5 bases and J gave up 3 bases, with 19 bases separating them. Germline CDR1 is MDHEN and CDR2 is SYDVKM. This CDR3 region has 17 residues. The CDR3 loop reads CASSTSSRGIANEKLFF. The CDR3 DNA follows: TGTGCCAGCAGTACTAGTTCACGGGGGATCGCTAATGAAAAACTGTTTTTT.

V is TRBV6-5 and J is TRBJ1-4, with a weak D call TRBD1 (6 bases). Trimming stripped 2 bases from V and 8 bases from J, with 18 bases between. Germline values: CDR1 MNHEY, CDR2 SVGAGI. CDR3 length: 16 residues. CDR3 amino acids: CASSYDSGTPPEKLFF. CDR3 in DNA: TGTGCCAGCAGTTACGATTCCGGGACACCTCCCGAAAAACTGTTTTTT.

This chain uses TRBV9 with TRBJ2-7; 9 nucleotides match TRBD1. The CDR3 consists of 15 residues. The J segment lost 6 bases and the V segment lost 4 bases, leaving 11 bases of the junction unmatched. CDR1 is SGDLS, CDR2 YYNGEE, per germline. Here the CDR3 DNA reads TGTGCCAGCAGCCTCCTTGGGGACAGGGACGGCGAGCAGTACTTC. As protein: CASSLLGDRDGEQYF.

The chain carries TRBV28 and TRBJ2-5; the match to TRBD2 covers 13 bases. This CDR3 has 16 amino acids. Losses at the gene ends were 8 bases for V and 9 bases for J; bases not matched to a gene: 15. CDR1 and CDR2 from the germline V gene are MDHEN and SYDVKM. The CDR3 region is CASLKGPRTSGGAQYF. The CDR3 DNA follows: TGTGCCAGCCTTAAAGGACCCAGAACTAGCGGGGGGGCCCAGTACTTC.

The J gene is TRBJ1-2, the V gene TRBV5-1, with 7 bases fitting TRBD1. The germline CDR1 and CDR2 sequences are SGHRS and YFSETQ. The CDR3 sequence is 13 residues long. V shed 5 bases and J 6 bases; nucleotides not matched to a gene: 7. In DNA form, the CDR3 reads TGCGCCAGCAGTAACAGGGGAGTGAATGGCTACACCTTC. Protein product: CASSNRGVNGYTF.

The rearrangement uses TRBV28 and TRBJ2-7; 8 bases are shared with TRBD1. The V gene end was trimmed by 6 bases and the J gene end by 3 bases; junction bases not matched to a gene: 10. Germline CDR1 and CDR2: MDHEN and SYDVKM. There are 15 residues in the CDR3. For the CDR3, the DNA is TGTGCCAGCAGGCCACCCGGGACAGGTCACTACGAGCAGTACTTC. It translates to CASRPPGTGHYEQYF.

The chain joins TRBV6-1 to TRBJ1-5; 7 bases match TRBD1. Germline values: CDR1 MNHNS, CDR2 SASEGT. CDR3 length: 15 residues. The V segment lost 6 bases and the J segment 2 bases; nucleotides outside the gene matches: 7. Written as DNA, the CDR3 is TGTGCCAGCAGCAACAGGGGAGAAGGCAATCAGCCCCAGCATTTT. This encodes CASSNRGEGNQPQHF.

CDR3 DNA sequence: TGTGCCAGCAGCCAAGCAACTCACAGCTTTGCTGGGGCCAACGTCCTGACTTTC. Translating gives CASSQATHSFAGANVLTF. The chain recombines TRBV3-1 (or the pseudogene TRBV3-2) with TRBJ2-6; unclear D gene. Germline CDR1 is LGHDT and CDR2 is YNNKEL (reference sequence). V was pared by 1 base and J by 2 bases, with 15 bases between. CDR3 length: 18 residues.